This T cell receptor (beta chain) derives from a study of blood T cell repertoires in COVID-19. Study at large: Samples taken during acute and convalescent COVID-19 were collected in the United States, Italy and Spain. The cDNA or gDNA used as material had been derived from T cells, B-cell-depleted T cells, or PBMCs.

Under the authors' procedure: Amplified reference gene primers provided the basis for estimating nucleated cell counts. Libraries were prepared by immunoSEQ multiplex PCR; TCRdb keeps only in-frame clonotypes and omits some of them. The D gene and trimming were derived from the DNA, and the V and J assignments and clone size from that table. The table has about 130,000 clones, approximately 85% seen once. While infection was still active, Seattle patients were enrolled and then followed longitudinally. The CDR3 covers 12 residues. From germline, CDR1 is SGHNT and CDR2 YYREEE (reference sequence). V dropped 0 bases and J dropped 6 bases, with 4 bases sitting between them.

V usage is TRBV5-4 and J usage is TRBJ1-5; D is ambiguous. Sequenced material: peripheral blood. The receptor comes from a woman older than 75 with COVID-19, enrolled during active disease. The chain's CDR3 is CASSLDGQPQHF. CDR3 nucleotides: TGTGCCAGCAGCTTGGACGGTCAGCCCCAGCATTTT.